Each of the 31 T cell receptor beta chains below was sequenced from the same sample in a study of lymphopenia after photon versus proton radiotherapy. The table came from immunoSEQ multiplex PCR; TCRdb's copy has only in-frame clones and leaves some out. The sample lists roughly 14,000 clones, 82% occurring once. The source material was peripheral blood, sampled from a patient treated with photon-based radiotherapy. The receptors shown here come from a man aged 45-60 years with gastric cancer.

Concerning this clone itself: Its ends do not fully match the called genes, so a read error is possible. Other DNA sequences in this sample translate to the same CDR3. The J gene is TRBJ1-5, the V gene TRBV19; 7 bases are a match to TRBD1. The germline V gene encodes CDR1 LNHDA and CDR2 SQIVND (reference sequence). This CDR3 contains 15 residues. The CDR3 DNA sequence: TGCGCCAGTAGTACTCAGGGGGGAGGCAATCAGCCCCAGCATTTT. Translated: CASSTQGGGNQPQHF.

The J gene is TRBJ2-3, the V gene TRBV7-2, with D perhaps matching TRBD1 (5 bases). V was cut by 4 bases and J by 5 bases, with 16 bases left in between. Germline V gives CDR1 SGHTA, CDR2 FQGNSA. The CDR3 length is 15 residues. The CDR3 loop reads CASSSLRAQRDTQYF. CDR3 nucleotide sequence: TGTGCCAGCAGCTCGCTCAGGGCCCAGCGAGATACGCAGTATTTT.

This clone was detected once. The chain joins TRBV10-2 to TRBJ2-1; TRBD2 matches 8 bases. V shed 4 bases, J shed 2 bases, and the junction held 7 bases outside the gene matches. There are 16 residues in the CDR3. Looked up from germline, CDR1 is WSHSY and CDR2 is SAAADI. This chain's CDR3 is CASSVLAGGTYNEQFF. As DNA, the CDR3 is TGCGCCAGCAGTGTGTTGGCGGGGGGTACCTACAATGAGCAGTTCTTC.

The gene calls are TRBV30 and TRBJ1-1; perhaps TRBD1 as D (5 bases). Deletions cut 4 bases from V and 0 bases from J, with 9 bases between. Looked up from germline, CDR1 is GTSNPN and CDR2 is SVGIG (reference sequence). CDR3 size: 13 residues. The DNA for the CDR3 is TGTGCCTGGACAGGGCAAATGAACACTGAAGCTTTCTTT. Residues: CAWTGQMNTEAFF. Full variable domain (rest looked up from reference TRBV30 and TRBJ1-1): SQTIHQWPATLVQPVGSPLSLECTVEGTSNPNLYWYRQAAGRGLQLLFYSVGIGQISSEVPQNLSASRPQDRQFILSSKKLLLSDSGFYLCAWTGQMNTEAFFGQGTRLTVV.

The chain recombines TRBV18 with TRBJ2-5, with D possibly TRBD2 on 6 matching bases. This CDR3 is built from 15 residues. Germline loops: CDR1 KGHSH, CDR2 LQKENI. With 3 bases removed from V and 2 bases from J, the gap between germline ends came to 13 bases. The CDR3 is CASSPPRGDQETQYF. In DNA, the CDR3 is TGTGCCAGCTCACCGCCGCGCGGGGATCAAGAGACCCAGTACTTC.

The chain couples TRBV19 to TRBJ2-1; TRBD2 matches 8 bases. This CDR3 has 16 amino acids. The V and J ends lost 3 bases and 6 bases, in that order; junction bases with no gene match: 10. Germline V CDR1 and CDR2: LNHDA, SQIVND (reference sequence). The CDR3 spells CASSIESGGPRNEQFF. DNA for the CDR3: TGTGCCAGTAGTATCGAATCGGGGGGGCCCCGCAATGAGCAGTTCTTC.

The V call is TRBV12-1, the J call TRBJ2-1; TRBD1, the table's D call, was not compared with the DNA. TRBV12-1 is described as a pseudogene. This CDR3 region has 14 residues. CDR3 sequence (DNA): TGTGCCAGCAGCTTTGTGGGGACAGGGTTTGAGCAGTTCTTC. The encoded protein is CASSFVGTGFEQFF.

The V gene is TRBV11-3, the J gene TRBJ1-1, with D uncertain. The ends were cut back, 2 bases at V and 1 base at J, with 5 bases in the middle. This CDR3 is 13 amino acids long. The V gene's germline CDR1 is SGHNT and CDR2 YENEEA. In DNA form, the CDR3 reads TGTGCCAGCAGCTTATGGAGGAACACTGAAGCTTTCTTT. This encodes CASSLWRNTEAFF.

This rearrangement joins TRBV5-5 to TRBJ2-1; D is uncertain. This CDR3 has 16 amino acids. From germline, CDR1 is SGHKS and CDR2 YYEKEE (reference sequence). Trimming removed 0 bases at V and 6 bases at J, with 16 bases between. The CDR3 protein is CASSLEGDEKTNEQFF. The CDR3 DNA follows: TGTGCCAGCAGCTTGGAAGGCGACGAGAAAACCAATGAGCAGTTCTTC.

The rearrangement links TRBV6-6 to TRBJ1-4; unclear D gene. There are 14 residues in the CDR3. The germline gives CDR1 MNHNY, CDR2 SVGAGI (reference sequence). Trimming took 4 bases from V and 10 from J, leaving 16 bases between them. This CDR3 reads CASSSSAEGRKLFF. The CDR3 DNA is TGTGCCAGCAGTTCCTCCGCGGAGGGTCGAAAACTGTTTTTT.

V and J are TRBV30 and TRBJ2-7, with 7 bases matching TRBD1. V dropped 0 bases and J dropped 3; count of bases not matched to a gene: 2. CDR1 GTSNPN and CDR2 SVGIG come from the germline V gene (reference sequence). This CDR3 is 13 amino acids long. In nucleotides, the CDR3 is TGTGCCTGGAGTGTATCAGGGGGCTACGAGCAGTACTTC. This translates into CAWSVSGGYEQYF.

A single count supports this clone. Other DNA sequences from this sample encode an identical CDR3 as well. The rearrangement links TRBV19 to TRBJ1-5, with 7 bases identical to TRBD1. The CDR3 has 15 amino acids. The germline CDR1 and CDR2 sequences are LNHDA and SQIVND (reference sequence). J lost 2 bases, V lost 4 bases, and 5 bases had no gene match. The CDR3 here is CASSTQGGGNQPQHF. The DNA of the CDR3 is TGTGCCAGTAGTACTCAGGGGGGAGGCAATCAGCCCCAGCATTTT.

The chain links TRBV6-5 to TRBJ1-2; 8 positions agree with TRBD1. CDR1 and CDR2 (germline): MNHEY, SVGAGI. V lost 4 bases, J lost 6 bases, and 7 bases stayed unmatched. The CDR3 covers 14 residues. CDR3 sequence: CASSSEAQGDGYTF. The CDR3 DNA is TGTGCCAGCAGTTCAGAAGCACAGGGGGATGGCTACACCTTC.

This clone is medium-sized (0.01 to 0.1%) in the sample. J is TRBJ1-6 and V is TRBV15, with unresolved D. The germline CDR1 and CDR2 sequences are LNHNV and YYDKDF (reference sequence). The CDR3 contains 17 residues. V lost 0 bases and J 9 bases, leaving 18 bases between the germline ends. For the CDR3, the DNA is TGTGCCACCAGCAGAGATTCTTCCGGAGGATTCTCTTCACCCCTCCACTTT. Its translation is CATSRDSSGGFSSPLHF.

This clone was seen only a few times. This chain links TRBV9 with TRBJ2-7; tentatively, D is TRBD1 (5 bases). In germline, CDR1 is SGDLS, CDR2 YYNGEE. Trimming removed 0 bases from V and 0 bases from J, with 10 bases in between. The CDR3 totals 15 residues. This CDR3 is CASSVGTGLSYEQYF. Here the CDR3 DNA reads TGTGCCAGCAGCGTAGGTACAGGCCTCTCCTACGAGCAGTACTTC.

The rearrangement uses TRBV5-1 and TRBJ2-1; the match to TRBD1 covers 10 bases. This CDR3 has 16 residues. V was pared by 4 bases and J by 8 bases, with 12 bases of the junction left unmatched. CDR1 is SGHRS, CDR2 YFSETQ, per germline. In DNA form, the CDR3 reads TGCGCCAGCAGCGCCCAACCGGGACAGGGGCGAGATGAGCAGTTCTTC. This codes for CASSAQPGQGRDEQFF.

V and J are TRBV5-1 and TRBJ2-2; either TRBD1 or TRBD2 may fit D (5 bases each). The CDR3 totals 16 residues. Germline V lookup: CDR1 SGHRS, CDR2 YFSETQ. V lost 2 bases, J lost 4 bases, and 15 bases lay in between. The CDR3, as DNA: TGCGCCAGCAGCTTTGGGGGTCCCTCGGGCACCGGGGAGCTGTTTTTT. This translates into CASSFGGPSGTGELFF.

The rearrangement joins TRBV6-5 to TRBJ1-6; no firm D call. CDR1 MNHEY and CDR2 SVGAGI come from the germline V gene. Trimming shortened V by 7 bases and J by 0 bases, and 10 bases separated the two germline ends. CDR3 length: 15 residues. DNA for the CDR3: TGTGCCAGCACTCAGGACCTCTCCTATAATTCACCCCTCCACTTT. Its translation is CASTQDLSYNSPLHF.

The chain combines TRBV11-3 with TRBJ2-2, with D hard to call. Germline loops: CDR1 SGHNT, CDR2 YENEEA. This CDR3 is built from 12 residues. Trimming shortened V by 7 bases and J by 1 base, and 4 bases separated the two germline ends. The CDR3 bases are TGTGCCAGCACGGGGAACACCGGGGAGCTGTTTTTT. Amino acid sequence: CASTGNTGELFF.

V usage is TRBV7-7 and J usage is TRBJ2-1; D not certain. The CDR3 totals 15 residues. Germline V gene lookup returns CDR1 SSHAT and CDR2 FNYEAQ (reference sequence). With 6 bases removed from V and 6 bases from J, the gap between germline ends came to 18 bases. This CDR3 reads CASSHGRPPVNEQFF. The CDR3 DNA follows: TGTGCCAGCAGTCATGGCCGCCCCCCTGTCAATGAGCAGTTCTTC. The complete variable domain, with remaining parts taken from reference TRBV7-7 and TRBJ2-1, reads GAGVSQSPRYKVTKRGQDVTLRCDPISSHATLYWYQQALGQGPEFLTYFNYEAQPDKSGLPSDRFSAERPEGSISTLTIQRTEQRDSAMYRCASSHGRPPVNEQFFGPGTRLTVL.

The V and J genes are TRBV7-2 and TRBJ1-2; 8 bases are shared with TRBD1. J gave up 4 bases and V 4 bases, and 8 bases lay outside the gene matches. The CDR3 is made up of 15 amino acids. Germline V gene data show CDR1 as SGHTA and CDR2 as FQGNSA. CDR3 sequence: CASSSQGGQVYGYTF. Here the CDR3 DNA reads TGTGCCAGCAGCTCCCAAGGGGGACAGGTCTATGGCTACACCTTC.

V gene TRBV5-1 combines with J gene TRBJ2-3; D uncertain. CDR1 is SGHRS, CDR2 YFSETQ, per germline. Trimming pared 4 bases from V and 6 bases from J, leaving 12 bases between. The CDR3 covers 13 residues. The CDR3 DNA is TGCGCCAGCAGCCTCCTTTCTCGGGATACGCAGTATTTT. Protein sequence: CASSLLSRDTQYF. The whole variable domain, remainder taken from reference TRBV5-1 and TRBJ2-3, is KAGVTQTPRYLIKTRGQQVTLSCSPISGHRSVSWYQQTPGQGLQFLFEYFSETQRNKGNFPGRFSGRQFSNSRSEMNVSTLELGDSALYLCASSLLSRDTQYFGPGTRLTVL.

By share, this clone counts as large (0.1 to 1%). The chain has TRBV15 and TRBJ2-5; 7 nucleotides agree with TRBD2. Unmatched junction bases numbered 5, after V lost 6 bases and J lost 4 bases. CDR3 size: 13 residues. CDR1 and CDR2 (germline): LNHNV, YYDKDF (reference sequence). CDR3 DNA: TGTGCCACCAGTGAATGGGGGGGAGAGACCCAGTACTTC. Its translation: CATSEWGGETQYF.

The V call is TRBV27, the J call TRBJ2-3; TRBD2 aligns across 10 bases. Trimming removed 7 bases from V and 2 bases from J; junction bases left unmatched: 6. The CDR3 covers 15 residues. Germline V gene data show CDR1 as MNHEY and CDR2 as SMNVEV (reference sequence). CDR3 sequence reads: CASTFGLADTDTQYF. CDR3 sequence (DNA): TGTGCCAGCACCTTCGGACTAGCGGACACAGATACGCAGTATTTT.

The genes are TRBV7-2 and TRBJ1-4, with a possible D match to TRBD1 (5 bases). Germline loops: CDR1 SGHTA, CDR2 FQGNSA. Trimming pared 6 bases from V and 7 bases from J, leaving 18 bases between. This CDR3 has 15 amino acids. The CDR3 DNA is TGTGCCAGCAGTAAGGACATTTCAATTGGTGAAAAACTGTTTTTT. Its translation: CASSKDISIGEKLFF.

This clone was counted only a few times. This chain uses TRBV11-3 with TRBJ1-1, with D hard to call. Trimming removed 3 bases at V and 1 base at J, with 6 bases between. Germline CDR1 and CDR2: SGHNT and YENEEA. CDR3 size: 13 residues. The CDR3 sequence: CASSFGRNTEAFF. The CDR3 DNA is TGTGCCAGCAGCTTTGGCAGGAACACTGAAGCTTTCTTT.

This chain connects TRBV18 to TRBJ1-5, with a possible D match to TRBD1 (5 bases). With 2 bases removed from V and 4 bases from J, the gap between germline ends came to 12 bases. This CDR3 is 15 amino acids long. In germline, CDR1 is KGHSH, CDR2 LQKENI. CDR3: CASSPGGNRNQPQHF. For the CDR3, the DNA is TGTGCCAGCTCACCAGGGGGAAACAGGAATCAGCCCCAGCATTTT.

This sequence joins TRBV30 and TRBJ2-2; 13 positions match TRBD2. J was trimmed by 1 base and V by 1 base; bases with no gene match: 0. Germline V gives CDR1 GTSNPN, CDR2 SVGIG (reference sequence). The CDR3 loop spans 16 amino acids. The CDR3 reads CAWSGLAGGNTGELFF. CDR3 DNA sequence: TGTGCCTGGAGTGGACTAGCGGGGGGGAACACCGGGGAGCTGTTTTTT.

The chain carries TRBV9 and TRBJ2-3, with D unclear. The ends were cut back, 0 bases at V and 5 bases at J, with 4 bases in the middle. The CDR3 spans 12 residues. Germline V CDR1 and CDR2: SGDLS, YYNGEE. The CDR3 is CASSVDGDTQYF. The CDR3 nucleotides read TGTGCCAGCAGCGTAGACGGAGATACGCAGTATTTT.

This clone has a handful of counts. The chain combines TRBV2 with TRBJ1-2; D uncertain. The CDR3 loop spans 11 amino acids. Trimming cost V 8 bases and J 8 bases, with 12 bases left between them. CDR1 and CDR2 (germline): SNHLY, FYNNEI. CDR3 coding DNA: TGTGCCAGCGATTCCGTGGTGGGCTACACCTTC. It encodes CASDSVVGYTF.

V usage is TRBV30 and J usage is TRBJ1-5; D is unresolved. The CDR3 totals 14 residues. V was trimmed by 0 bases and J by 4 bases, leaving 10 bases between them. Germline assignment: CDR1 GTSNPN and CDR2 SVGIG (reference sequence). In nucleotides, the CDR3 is TGTGCCTGGAGTGTAATACACACAAATCAGCCCCAGCATTTT. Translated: CAWSVIHTNQPQHF.